The source of this T cell receptor beta chain is a study of T-cell reconstitution after alpha-beta-depleted transplantation in children. To note about this clonotype: No antigen is known for it.

Study results and caveats: Several hundred expanded graft clones reportedly gave rise to the alpha-beta T cells present about two months after transplant.

The length of the CDR3 is 14 residues. V was clipped by 4 bases and J by 0 bases, with 10 bases between them. The germline V gene encodes CDR1 PRHDT and CDR2 FYEKMQ (reference sequence). As it was prepared, the TCRbeta library received unique molecular identifiers. A single record per CDR3 protein comes from TCRdb applying MiXCR to the PCR reads. There are fewer than 750,000 distinct CDR3 sequences in the sample; more than 20% occur only once, and around 14% lies in the top ten. The input for sequencing was PBMCs, mostly from graft donor cells, taken 360 days after TCRalphabeta/CD19-depleted stem cell transplant. The receptor comes from a boy less than two years old who had a stem cell transplant for acute myeloid leukemia, so the T cells may come from the graft donor. The rearrangement uses TRBV13 and TRBJ2-7, with D possibly matching TRBD1 (5 bases). The CDR3 DNA reads as TGTGCCAGCAGCTCCAGACAGAGCTCCTACGAGCAGTACTTC. Its protein is CASSSRQSSYEQYF.